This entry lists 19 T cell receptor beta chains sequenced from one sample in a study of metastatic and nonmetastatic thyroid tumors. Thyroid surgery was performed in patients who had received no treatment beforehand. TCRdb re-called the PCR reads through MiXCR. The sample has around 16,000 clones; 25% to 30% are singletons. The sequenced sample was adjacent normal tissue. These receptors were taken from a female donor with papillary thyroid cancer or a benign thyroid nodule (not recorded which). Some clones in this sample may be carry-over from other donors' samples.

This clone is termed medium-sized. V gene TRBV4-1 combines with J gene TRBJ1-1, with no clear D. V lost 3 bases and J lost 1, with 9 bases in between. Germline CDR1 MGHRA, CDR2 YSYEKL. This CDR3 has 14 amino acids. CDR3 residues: CASSHRTENTEAFF. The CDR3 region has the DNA TGCGCCAGCAGCCACCGGACGGAGAACACTGAAGCTTTCTTT.

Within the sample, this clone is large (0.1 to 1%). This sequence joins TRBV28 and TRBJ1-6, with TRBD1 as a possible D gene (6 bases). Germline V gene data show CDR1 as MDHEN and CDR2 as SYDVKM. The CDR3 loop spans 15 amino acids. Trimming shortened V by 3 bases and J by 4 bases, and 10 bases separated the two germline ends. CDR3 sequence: CASSLMGHYNSPLHF. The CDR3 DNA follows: TGTGCCAGCAGTTTGATGGGACATTATAATTCACCCCTCCACTTT.

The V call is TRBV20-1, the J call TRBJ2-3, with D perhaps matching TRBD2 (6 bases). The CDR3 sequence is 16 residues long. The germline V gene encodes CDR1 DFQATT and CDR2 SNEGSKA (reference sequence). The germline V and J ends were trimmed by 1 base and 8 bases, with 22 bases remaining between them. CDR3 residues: CSARANREMAMGTQYF. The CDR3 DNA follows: TGCAGTGCTAGAGCAAACCGGGAGATGGCAATGGGTACGCAGTATTTT.

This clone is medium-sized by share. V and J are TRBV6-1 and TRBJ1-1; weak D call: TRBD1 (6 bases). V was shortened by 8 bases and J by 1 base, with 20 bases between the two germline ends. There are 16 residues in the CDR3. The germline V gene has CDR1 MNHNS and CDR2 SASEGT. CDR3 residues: CASSTEQGRRNTEAFF. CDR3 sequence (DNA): TGTGCCAGCTCTACCGAACAGGGAAGGAGGAACACTGAAGCTTTCTTT.

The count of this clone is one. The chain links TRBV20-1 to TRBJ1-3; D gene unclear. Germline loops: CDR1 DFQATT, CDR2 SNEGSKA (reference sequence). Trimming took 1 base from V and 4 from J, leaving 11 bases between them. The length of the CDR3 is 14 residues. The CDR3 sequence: CSARGLGVGNTIYF. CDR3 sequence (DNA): TGCAGTGCTAGAGGACTCGGGGTCGGAAACACCATATATTTT.

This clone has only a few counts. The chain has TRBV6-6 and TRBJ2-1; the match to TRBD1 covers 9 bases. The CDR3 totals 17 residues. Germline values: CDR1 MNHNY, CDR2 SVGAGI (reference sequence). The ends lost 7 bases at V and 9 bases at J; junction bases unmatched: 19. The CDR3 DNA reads TGTGCCAGCAATAAACAGGGGGCCGGGTTCGGTTTGATTGAGCAGTTCTTC. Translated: CASNKQGAGFGLIEQFF.

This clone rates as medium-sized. The CDR3 is CATGRGAAYEQYF. In nucleotides, the CDR3 is TGTGCCACCGGAAGGGGGGCGGCCTACGAGCAGTACTTC. This sequence joins TRBV2 and TRBJ2-7, with D perhaps matching TRBD1 or TRBD2 (6 bases each). Germline V lookup: CDR1 SNHLY, CDR2 FYNNEI. Trimming shortened V by 10 bases and J by 2 bases, and 15 bases separated the two germline ends. The CDR3 totals 13 residues.

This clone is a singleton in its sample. The CDR3 spells CAWIQQDRPYEQYF. CDR3 bases: TGTGCCTGGATACAGCAGGACAGGCCTTACGAGCAGTACTTC. The chain couples TRBV30 to TRBJ2-7; 7 bases align to TRBD1. The CDR3 extends over 14 amino acids. CDR1 and CDR2 (germline): GTSNPN, SVGIG (reference sequence). V gave up 4 bases and J gave up 4 bases; unmatched junction bases: 10.

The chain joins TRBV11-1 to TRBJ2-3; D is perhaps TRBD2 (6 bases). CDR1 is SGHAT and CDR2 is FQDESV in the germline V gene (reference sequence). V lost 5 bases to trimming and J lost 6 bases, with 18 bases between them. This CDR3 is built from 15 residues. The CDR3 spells CASSPGTPKGDTQYF. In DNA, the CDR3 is TGTGCCAGCAGCCCGGGGACTCCGAAAGGGGATACGCAGTATTTT.

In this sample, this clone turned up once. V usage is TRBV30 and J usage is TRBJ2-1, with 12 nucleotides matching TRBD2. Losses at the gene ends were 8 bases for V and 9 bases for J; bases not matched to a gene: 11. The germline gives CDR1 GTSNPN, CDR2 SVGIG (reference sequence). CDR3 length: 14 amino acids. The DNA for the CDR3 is TGTGCCCGTTCCCTAGCGGGAGGGCCCTCTGAGCAGTTCTTC. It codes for CARSLAGGPSEQFF.

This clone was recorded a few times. The chain's CDR3 is CASSLRTRGSYNEQFF. The CDR3 coding sequence is TGTGCCAGCAGTCTCCGGACTCGCGGGAGCTACAATGAGCAGTTCTTC. The chain has TRBV27 and TRBJ2-1, with TRBD2 matching 7 bases. The CDR3 consists of 16 residues. The trim removed 5 bases at V and 3 bases at J, leaving 10 bases unmatched. CDR1 and CDR2 from the germline V gene are MNHEY and SMNVEV (reference sequence).

DNA for the CDR3: TGTGCCAGCAGCCCCAGGCCCCCGGGACAGAAAACCGAGCAGTACTTC. It is translated as CASSPRPPGQKTEQYF. This sequence joins TRBV6-1 and TRBJ2-7; 7 nucleotides line up with TRBD1. This CDR3 has 16 residues. Germline assignment: CDR1 MNHNS and CDR2 SASEGT. V lost 6 bases and J lost 6; bases outside the gene matches: 17.

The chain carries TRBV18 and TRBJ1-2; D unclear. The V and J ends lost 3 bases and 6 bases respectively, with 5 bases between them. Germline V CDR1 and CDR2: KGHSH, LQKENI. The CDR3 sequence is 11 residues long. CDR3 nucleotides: TGTGCCAGCTCACCCCGGAATGGCTACACCTTC. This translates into CASSPRNGYTF.

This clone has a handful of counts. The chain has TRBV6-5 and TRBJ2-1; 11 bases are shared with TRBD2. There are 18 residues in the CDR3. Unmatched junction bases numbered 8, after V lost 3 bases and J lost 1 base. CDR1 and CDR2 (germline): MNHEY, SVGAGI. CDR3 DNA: TGTGCCAGCAGTTATACTAGCGGGAGAGTTTTTTCCTACAATGAGCAGTTCTTC. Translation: CASSYTSGRVFSYNEQFF.

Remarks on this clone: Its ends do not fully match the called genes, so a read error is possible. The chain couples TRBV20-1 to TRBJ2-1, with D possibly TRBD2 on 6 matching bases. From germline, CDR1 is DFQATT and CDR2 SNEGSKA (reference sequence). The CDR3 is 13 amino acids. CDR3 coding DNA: TGCAGTGGCGGGACTGCAAACTACACTGAGCAGTTCTTC. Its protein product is CSGGTANYTEQFF.

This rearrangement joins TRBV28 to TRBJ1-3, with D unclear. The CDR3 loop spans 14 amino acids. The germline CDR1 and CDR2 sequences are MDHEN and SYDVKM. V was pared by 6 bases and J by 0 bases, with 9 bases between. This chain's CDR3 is CASSPRPSGNTIYF. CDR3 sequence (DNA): TGTGCCAGCAGCCCGCGCCCCTCTGGAAACACCATATATTTT. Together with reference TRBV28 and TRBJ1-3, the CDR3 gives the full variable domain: DVKVTQSSRYLVKRTGEKVFLECVQDMDHENMFWYRQDPGLGLRLIYFSYDVKMKEKGDIPEGYSVSREKKERFSLILESASTNQTSMYLCASSPRPSGNTIYFGEGSWLTVV.

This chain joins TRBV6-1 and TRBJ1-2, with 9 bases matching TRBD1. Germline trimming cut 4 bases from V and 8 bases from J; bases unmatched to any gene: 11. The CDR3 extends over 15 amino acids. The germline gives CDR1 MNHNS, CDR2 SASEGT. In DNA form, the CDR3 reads TGTGCCAGCAGTGTAGCTGGACAGGGGAGGGAGGGCTACACCTTC. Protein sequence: CASSVAGQGREGYTF.

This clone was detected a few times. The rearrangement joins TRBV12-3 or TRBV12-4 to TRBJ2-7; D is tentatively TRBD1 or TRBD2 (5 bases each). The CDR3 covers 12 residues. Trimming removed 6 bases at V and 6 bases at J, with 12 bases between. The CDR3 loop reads CASSTGPSEQYV. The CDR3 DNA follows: TGTGCCAGCAGCACGGGACCGAGCGAGCAGTACGTC.

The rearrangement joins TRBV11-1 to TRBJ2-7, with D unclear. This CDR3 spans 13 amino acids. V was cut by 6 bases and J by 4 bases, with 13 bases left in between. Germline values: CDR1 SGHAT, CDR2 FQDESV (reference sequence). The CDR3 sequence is CASSLGFDYEQYF. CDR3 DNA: TGTGCCAGCAGTCTGGGATTTGATTACGAGCAGTACTTC. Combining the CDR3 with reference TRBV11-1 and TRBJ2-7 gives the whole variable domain EAEVAQSPRYKITEKSQAVAFWCDPISGHATLYWYRQILGQGPELLVQFQDESVVDDSQLPKDRFSAERLKGVDSTLKIQPAELGDSAMYLCASSLGFDYEQYFGPGTRLTVT.